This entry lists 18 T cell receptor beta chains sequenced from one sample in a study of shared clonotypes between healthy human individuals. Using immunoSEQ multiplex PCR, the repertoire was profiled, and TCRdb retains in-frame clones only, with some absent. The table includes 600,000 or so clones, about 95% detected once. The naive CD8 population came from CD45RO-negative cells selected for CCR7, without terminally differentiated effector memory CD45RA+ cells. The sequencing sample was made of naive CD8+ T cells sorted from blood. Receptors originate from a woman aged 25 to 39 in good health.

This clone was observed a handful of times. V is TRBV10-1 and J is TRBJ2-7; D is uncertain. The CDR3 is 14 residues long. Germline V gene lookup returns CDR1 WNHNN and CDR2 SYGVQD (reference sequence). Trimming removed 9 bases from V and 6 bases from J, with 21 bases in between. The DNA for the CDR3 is TGCGCCAGGATGGGTAGCACCGCGGACCGCGAGCAGTACTTC. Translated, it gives CARMGSTADREQYF.

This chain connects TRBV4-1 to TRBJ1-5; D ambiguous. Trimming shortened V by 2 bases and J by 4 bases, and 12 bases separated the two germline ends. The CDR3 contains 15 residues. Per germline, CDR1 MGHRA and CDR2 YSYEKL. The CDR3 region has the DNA TGCGCCAGCAGCCAACCGTGGCAGCCGAATCAGCCCCAGCATTTT. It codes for CASSQPWQPNQPQHF.

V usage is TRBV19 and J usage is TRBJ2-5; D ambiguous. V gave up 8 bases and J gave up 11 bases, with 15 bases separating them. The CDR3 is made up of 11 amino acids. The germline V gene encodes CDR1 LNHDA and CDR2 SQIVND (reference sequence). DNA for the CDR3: TGTGCCAGTGGCGACCTGGGTGAGCAGTACTTC. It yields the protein CASGDLGEQYF.

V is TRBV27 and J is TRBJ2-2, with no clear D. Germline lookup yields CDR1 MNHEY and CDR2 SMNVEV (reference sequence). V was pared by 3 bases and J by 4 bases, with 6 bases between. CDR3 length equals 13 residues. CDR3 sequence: CASSLAVTGELFF. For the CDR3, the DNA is TGTGCCAGCAGTTTGGCGGTCACCGGGGAGCTGTTTTTT.

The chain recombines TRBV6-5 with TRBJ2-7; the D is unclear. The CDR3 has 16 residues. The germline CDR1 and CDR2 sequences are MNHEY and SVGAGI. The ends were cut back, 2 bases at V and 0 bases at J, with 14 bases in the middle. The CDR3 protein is CASSYSSRASSYEQYF. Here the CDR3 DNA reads TGTGCCAGCAGTTACAGTTCCCGAGCGAGCTCCTACGAGCAGTACTTC.

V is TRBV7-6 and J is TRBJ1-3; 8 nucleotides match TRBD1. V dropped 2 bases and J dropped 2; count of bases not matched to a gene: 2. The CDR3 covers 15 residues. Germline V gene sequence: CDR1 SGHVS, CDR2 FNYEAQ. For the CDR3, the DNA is TGTGCCAGCAGCTTATGGGACAGGCCTGGAAACACCATATATTTT. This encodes CASSLWDRPGNTIYF.

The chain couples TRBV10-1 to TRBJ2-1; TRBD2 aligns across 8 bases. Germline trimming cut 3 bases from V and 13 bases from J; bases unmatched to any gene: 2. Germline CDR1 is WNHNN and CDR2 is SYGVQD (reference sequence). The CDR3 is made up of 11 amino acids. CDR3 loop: CASSDGGAQFF. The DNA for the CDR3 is TGCGCCAGCAGTGACGGGGGGGCACAGTTCTTC.

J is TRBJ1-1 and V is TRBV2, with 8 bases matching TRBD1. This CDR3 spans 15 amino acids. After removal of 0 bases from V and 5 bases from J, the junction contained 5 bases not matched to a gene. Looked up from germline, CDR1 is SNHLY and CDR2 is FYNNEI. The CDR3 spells CASSEADRGRTEAFF. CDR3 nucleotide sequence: TGTGCCAGCAGTGAAGCTGACAGGGGTAGGACTGAAGCTTTCTTT.

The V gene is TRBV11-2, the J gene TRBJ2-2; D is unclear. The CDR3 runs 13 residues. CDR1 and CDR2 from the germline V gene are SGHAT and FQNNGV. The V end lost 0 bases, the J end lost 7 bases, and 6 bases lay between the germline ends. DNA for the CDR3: TGTGCCAGCAGCTTAGACTTCATCGGGGAGCTGTTTTTT. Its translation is CASSLDFIGELFF.

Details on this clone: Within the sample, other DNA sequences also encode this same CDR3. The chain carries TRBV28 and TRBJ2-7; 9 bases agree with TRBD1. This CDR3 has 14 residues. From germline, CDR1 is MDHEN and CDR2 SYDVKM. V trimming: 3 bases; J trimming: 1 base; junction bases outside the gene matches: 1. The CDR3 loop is CASSLTGGSYEQYF. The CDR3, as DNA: TGTGCCAGCAGTTTGACAGGGGGGTCCTACGAGCAGTACTTC.

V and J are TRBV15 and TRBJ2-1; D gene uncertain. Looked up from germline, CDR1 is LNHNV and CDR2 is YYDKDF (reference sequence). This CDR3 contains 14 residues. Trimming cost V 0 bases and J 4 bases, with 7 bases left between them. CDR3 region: CATSRDLVYNEQFF. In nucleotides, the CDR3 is TGTGCCACCAGCAGAGACCTGGTTTACAATGAGCAGTTCTTC.

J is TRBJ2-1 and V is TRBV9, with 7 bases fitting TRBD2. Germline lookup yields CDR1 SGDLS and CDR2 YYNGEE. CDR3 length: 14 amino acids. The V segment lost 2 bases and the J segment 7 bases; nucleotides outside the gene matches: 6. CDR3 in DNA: TGTGCCAGCAGCGTCATAAACGGGGGGAATGAGCAGTTCTTC. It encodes CASSVINGGNEQFF.

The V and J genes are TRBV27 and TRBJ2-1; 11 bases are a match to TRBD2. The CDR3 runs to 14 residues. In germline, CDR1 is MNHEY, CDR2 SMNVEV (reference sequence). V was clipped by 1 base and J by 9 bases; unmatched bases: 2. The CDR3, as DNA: TGTGCCAGCAGTTTATGGACTAGCGGGTTTGAGCAGTTCTTC. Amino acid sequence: CASSLWTSGFEQFF.

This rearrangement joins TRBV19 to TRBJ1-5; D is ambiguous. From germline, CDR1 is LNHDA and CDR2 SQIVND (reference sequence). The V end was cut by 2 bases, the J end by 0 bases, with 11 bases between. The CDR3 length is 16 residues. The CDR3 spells CASSITGIHSNQPQHF. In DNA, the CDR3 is TGTGCCAGTAGTATAACCGGAATTCATAGCAATCAGCCCCAGCATTTT. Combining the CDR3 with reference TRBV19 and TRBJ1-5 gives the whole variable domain DGGITQSPKYLFRKEGQNVTLSCEQNLNHDAMYWYRQDPGQGLRLIYYSQIVNDFQKGDIAEGYSVSREKKESFPLTVTSAQKNPTAFYLCASSITGIHSNQPQHFGDGTRLSIL.

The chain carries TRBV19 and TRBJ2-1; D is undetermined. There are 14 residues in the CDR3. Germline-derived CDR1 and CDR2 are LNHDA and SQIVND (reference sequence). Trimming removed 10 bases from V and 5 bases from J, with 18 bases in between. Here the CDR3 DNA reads TGTGCCACTAAAAGAAGGACGATGAACAATGAGCAGTTCTTC. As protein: CATKRRTMNNEQFF.

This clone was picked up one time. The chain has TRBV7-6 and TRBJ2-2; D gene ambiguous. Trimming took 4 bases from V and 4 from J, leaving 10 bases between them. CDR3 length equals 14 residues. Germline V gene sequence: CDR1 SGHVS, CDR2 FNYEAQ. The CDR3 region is CASSYRPGTGELFF. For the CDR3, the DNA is TGTGCCAGCAGCTATCGGCCGGGCACCGGGGAGCTGTTTTTT.

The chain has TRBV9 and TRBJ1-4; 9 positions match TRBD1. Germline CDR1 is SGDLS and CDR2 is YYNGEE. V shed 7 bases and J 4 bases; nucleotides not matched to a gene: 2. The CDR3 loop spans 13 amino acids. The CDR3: CASGTGLNEKLFF. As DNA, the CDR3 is TGTGCCAGCGGGACAGGGCTTAATGAAAAACTGTTTTTT.

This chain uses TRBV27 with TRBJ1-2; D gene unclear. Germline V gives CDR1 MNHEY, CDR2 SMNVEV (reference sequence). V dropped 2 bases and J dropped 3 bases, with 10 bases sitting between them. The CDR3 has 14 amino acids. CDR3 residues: CASSLRVTDYGYTF. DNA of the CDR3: TGTGCCAGCAGTTTAAGGGTGACGGACTATGGCTACACCTTC.